This T cell receptor (beta chain) was identified during a study of blood T cell repertoires in COVID-19. Study context: The analysed material was cDNA or gDNA that came from T cells, B-cell-depleted T cells, or PBMCs.

Source study methods: Amplified reference gene primers provided the basis for estimating nucleated cell counts. Sequencing used immunoSEQ multiplex PCR; TCRdb keeps in-frame clones, though not all of them. V, J and clone size derive from that table, while D and trimming were established from the DNA sequence. The sample gives 310,000 or so clones, 70% to 90% of which show up once; about 10% is in the top ten. For recovered donors of Cohort 3, there were two negative PCRs, clearance, or symptom resolution. The V end lost 8 bases, the J end lost 3 bases, and 10 bases lay between the germline ends. The CDR3 has 12 residues. Germline V gene sequence: CDR1 LNHDA, CDR2 SQIVND (reference sequence).

The rearrangement joins TRBV19 to TRBJ1-1, with D maybe TRBD1 (6 bases). The receptor was isolated from a woman younger than 35 who had recovered from COVID-19. The sample was PBMCs or T cells enriched from blood (not recorded which). The CDR3 is CASFGQYTEAFF. The CDR3 DNA follows: TGTGCCAGTTTTGGACAGTACACTGAAGCTTTCTTT.